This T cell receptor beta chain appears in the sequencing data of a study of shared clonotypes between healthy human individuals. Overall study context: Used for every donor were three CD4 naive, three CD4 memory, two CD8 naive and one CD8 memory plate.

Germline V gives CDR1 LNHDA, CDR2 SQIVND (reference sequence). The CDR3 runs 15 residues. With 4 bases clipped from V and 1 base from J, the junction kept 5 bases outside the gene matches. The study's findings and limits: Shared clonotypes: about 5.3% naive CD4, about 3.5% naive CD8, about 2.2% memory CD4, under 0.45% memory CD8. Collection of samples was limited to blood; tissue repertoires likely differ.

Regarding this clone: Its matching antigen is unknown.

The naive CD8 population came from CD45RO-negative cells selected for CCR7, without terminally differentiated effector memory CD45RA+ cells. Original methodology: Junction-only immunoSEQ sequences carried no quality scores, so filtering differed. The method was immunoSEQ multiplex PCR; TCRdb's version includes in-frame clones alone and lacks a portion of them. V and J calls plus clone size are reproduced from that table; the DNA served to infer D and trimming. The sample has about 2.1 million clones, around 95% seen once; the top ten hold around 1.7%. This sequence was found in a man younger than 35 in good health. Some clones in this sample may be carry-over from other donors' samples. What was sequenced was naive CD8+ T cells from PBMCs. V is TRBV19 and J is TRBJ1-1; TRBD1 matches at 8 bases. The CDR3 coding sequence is TGTGCCAGTAGTACCGGACAGGGAGAGAACACTGAAGCTTTCTTT. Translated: CASSTGQGENTEAFF.